The 15 T cell receptor beta chains listed next were all sequenced from one sample in a study of blood T cell repertoires in COVID-19. Sequencing was performed with immunoSEQ multiplex PCR; in TCRdb, only in-frame clones are kept and a portion is missing. This table has about 120,000 clones, over 60% appearing once. Material for sequencing was peripheral blood. These receptors were obtained from a human donor in a cohort sampled during active COVID-19.

Only a few counts were recorded for this clone. The V call is TRBV2, the J call TRBJ2-7; the match to TRBD2 covers 8 bases. The germline V gene encodes CDR1 SNHLY and CDR2 FYNNEI. After removal of 3 bases from V and 4 bases from J, the junction contained 2 bases not matched to a gene. The CDR3 contains 13 residues. CDR3 sequence: CASSDRGGYEQYF. As DNA, the CDR3 is TGTGCCAGCAGTGACCGGGGGGGTTACGAGCAGTACTTC. The full variable domain, with the rest looked up from reference TRBV2 and TRBJ2-7, is EPEVTQTPSHQVTQMGQEVILRCVPISNHLYFYWYRQILGQKVEFLVSFYNNEISEKSEIFDDQFSVERPDGSNFTLKIRSTKLEDSAMYFCASSDRGGYEQYFGPGTRLTVT.

The chain employs TRBV11-2 and TRBJ1-3; D is undetermined. The length of the CDR3 is 15 residues. Germline CDR1 is SGHAT and CDR2 is FQNNGV. V lost 3 bases and J 4 bases, leaving 13 bases between the germline ends. The CDR3 spells CASSLGRLSGNTIYF. CDR3 bases: TGTGCCAGCAGCTTGGGCAGGTTATCCGGAAACACCATATATTTT.

This chain uses TRBV30 with TRBJ2-5; 7 bases map to TRBD1. Germline values: CDR1 GTSNPN, CDR2 SVGIG (reference sequence). CDR3 length: 14 amino acids. V shed 0 bases and J 7 bases; nucleotides not matched to a gene: 8. The CDR3 protein is CAWSVRGGRGTQYF. CDR3 bases: TGTGCCTGGAGTGTAAGAGGGGGCCGAGGGACCCAGTACTTC.

The J gene is TRBJ2-7, the V gene TRBV14; 12 nucleotides align to TRBD1. J was trimmed by 6 bases and V by 1 base; bases with no gene match: 4. The germline CDR1 and CDR2 sequences are SGHDN and FVKESK. The CDR3 covers 15 residues. The CDR3 nucleotides are TGTGCCAGCAGCCAAGGTGGGACAGGGGGCCTCGAGCAGTACTTC. It yields the protein CASSQGGTGGLEQYF.

The chain links TRBV2 to TRBJ2-7; D unresolved. V lost 6 bases to trimming and J lost 0 bases, with 6 bases between them. This CDR3 contains 12 residues. CDR1 SNHLY and CDR2 FYNNEI come from the germline V gene. CDR3 bases: TGTGCCAGCAGCCCGAGCTCCTACGAGCAGTACTTC. This codes for CASSPSSYEQYF.

This clone was picked up many times. The chain has TRBV5-5 and TRBJ2-7, with unresolved D. Trimming left V 5 bases short and J 3 bases short, with 12 bases between. Germline CDR1 is SGHKS and CDR2 is YYEKEE (reference sequence). This CDR3 region has 13 residues. In DNA, the CDR3 is TGTGCCAGCAGTCCCTTCGGTGACTACGAGCAGTACTTC. The encoded protein is CASSPFGDYEQYF.

The chain recombines TRBV27 with TRBJ1-2; D is possibly TRBD1 (6 bases). The germline CDR1 and CDR2 sequences are MNHEY and SMNVEV (reference sequence). The ends were cut back, 4 bases at V and 6 bases at J, with 9 bases in the middle. CDR3 length equals 12 residues. The CDR3 nucleotides read TGTGCCAGCAGTTCAGGGGCTGATGGCTACACCTTC. It is translated as CASSSGADGYTF.

V and J are TRBV5-1 and TRBJ1-4; 7 nucleotides match TRBD1. The CDR3 sequence is 16 residues long. V shed 4 bases and J 0 bases; nucleotides not matched to a gene: 6. CDR1 and CDR2 (germline): SGHRS, YFSETQ. The CDR3 DNA is TGCGCCAGCAGCCGTAGGGACAGTGCAACTAATGAAAAACTGTTTTTT. It yields the protein CASSRRDSATNEKLFF.

This chain links TRBV5-1 with TRBJ2-7; 9 bases are a match to TRBD1. Germline values: CDR1 SGHRS, CDR2 YFSETQ. The J segment lost 3 bases and the V segment lost 4 bases, leaving 5 bases of the junction unmatched. The CDR3 contains 14 residues. The CDR3 region is CASSQPGQGYEQYF. CDR3 nucleotides: TGCGCCAGCAGCCAACCGGGACAGGGCTACGAGCAGTACTTC. Drawing the rest from reference TRBV5-1 and TRBJ2-7, the complete variable domain is KAGVTQTPRYLIKTRGQQVTLSCSPISGHRSVSWYQQTPGQGLQFLFEYFSETQRNKGNFPGRFSGRQFSNSRSEMNVSTLELGDSALYLCASSQPGQGYEQYFGPGTRLTVT.

The chain joins TRBV7-9 to TRBJ2-7, with D possibly TRBD1 on 6 matching bases. Per the germline V gene, CDR1 is SEHNR and CDR2 is FQNEAQ (reference sequence). This CDR3 has 13 residues. Deletions cut 6 bases from V and 7 bases from J, with 16 bases between. The CDR3 sequence is CASSPGHPWEQYF. DNA for the CDR3: TGTGCCAGCAGTCCGGGACACCCCTGGGAGCAGTACTTC.

This chain uses TRBV7-9 with TRBJ1-5; the match to TRBD1 covers 7 bases. This CDR3 has 15 amino acids. V lost 1 base to trimming and J lost 5 bases; unmatched junction nucleotides: 5. The germline gives CDR1 SEHNR, CDR2 FQNEAQ (reference sequence). This CDR3 is CASSLGTGDHQPQHF. DNA for the CDR3: TGTGCCAGCAGCTTAGGGACAGGTGATCATCAGCCCCAGCATTTT.

The genes are TRBV29-1 and TRBJ2-1, with D maybe TRBD2 (6 bases). The CDR3 totals 15 residues. Germline assignment: CDR1 SQVTM and CDR2 ANQGSEA. V lost 5 bases to trimming and J lost 0 bases, with 14 bases between them. CDR3 sequence (DNA): TGCAGCGTTCCCGGGACTTTACACTCCTACAATGAGCAGTTCTTC. Amino acid sequence: CSVPGTLHSYNEQFF.

V gene TRBV19 combines with J gene TRBJ2-1, with 7 nucleotides matching TRBD1. Germline CDR1 reads LNHDA; CDR2 reads SQIVND (reference sequence). The CDR3 spans 15 residues. V was clipped by 5 bases and J by 2 bases; unmatched bases: 6. The CDR3 nucleotides read TGTGCCAGTAGTCCCAGACAGGGCCCCTACAATGAGCAGTTCTTC. It codes for CASSPRQGPYNEQFF.

The rearrangement joins TRBV5-1 to TRBJ2-7; TRBD1 matches 8 bases. The V and J ends lost 0 bases and 5 bases, in that order; junction bases with no gene match: 4. Looked up from germline, CDR1 is SGHRS and CDR2 is YFSETQ. CDR3 length equals 14 residues. CDR3 sequence (DNA): TGCGCCAGCAGCTTGGGACAGGGGCTAGACGAGCAGTACTTC. As protein: CASSLGQGLDEQYF.

The chain has TRBV11-3 and TRBJ1-1; 7 nucleotides align to TRBD1. The length of the CDR3 is 14 residues. Germline loops: CDR1 SGHNT, CDR2 YENEEA. With 5 bases clipped from V and 11 bases from J, the junction kept 14 bases outside the gene matches. CDR3 region: CASSPYGQALGAFF. CDR3 nucleotides: TGTGCCAGCAGCCCCTACGGACAGGCGCTTGGGGCTTTCTTT.